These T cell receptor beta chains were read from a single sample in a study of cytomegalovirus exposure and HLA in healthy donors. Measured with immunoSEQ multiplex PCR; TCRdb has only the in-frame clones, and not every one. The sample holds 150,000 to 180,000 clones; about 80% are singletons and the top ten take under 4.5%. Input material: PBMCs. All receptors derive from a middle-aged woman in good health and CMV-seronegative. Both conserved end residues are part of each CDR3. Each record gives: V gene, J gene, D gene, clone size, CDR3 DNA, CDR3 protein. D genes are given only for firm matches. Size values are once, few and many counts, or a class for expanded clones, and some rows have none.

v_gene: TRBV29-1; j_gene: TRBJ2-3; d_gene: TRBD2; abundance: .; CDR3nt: TGCAGCGTTGCCCCGACTAGCGGGAGCACAGATACGCAGTATTTT; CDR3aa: CSVAPTSGSTDTQYF
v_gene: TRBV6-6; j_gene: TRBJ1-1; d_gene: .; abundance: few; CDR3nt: TGTGCCAGCAGCCCCCCAGGGGCTGGCACTGAAGCTTTCTTT; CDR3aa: CASSPPGAGTEAFF
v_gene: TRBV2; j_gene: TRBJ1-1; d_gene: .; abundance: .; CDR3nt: TGTGCCAGCAGTGAAGCGTGGGGCATCAAAGCTTTCTTT; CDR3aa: CASSEAWGIKAFF
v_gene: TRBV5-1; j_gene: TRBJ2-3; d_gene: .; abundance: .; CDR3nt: TGCGCCAGCAGCTGGGCGGGAACAGGCACAGATACGCAGTATTTT; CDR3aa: CASSWAGTGTDTQYF
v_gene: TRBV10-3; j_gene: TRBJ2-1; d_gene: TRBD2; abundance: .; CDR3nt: TGTGCCATCTCCACTAGCGGGACGGATGAGCAGTTCTTC; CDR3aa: CAISTSGTDEQFF
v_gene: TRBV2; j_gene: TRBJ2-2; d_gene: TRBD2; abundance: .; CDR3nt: TGTGCCAGCAGCAGCGGGAGTTCCGGGGAGCTGTTTTTT; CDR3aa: CASSSGSSGELFF
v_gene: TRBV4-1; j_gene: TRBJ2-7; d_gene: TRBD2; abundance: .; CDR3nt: TGCGCCAGCGGTCGGGTGAGGGGACTAGCGGTGGGGCACGAGCAGTACTTC; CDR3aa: CASGRVRGLAVGHEQYF
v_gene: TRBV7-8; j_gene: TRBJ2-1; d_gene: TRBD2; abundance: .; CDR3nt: TGTGCCAGCAGCTTGGCTAGCGGGAGTTCCTACAATGAGCAGTTCTTC; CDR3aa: CASSLASGSSYNEQFF
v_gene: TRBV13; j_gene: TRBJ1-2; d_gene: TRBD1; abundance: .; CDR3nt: TGTGCCAGCAGCTTACCCTTGGGACAGGGCGGTGGCTACACCTTC; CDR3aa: CASSLPLGQGGGYTF
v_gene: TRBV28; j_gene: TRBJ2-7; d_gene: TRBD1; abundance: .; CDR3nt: TGTGCCAGCAGTCTTGCCGGGACAGGGGGCCACGAGCAGTACTTC; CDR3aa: CASSLAGTGGHEQYF
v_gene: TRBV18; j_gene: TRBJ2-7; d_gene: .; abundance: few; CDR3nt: TGTGCCAGCTCACCACCATCAGCGAGCTCCTACGAGCAGTACTTC; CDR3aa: CASSPPSASSYEQYF
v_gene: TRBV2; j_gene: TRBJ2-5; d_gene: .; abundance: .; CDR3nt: TGTGCCAGCAGTGAAGCTTGGGTCGAGCAGGGAAGGGCAGAGACCCAGTACTTC; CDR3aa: CASSEAWVEQGRAETQYF
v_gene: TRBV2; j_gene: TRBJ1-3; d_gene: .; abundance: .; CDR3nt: TGTGCCAGCGCCGCTGGGGGGGTAGGAAACACCATATATTTT; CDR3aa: CASAAGGVGNTIYF
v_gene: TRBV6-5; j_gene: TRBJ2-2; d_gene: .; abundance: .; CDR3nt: TGTGCCAGCAGGCAAGCTAGCGCCCCCGGGGAGCTGTTTTTT; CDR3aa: CASRQASAPGELFF
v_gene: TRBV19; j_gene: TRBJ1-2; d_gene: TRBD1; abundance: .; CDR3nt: TGTGCCAGTTCTGGACAGGGGTATGGCTACACCTTC; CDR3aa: CASSGQGYGYTF
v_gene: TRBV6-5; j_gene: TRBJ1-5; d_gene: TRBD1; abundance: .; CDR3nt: TGTGCCAGCAGTTCGACAGGGATGATTCAGCCCCAGCATTTT; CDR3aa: CASSSTGMIQPQHF
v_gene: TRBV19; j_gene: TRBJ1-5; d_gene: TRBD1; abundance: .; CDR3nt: TGTGCCAGTAGTACACAGGGGGATCAGCCCCAGCATTTT; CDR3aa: CASSTQGDQPQHF
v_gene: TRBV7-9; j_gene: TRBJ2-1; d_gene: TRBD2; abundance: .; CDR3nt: TGTGCCAGCAGCTCGGGACTAGTCTCCTACAATGAGCAGTTCTTC; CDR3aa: CASSSGLVSYNEQFF